These 18 T cell receptor beta chains came from one sample sequenced in a study of OX40 agonist ivuxolimab in advanced cancers. Profiling relied on immunoSEQ multiplex PCR, and the TCRdb table lists in-frame clones only, not all of them. The table records roughly 95,000 clones, around 84% of them present only once. This material consisted of CD4+ or CD8+ T cells sorted from blood, taken in a trial of the OX40 agonist ivuxolimab. The receptors shown here come from an adult with an advanced solid tumor such as melanoma, head and neck, liver or kidney cancer.

The rearrangement links TRBV5-4 to TRBJ2-3; TRBD2 matches 7 bases. With V trimmed by 3 bases and J by 2 bases, 9 bases remained unmatched. The germline V gene encodes CDR1 SGHNT and CDR2 YYREEE (reference sequence). CDR3 length: 16 residues. The CDR3 region is CASSSKSLASTDTQYF. Written as DNA, the CDR3 is TGTGCCAGCAGCTCCAAGTCACTAGCGTCCACAGATACGCAGTATTTT.

This rearrangement joins TRBV11-2 to TRBJ1-3; 10 bases agree with TRBD1. V was clipped by 4 bases and J by 7 bases; unmatched bases: 7. The CDR3 runs to 15 residues. Germline CDR1 reads SGHAT; CDR2 reads FQNNGV. The CDR3 region is CASSSRDRGANTIYF. The CDR3 bases are TGTGCCAGCAGCTCCCGGGACAGGGGAGCCAACACCATATATTTT. Variable domain in full (rest from reference TRBV11-2 and TRBJ1-3): EAGVAQSPRYKIIEKRQSVAFWCNPISGHATLYWYQQILGQGPKLLIQFQNNGVVDDSQLPKDRFSAERLKGVDSTLKIQPAKLEDSAVYLCASSSRDRGANTIYFGEGSWLTVV.

The gene calls are TRBV2 and TRBJ1-1; no reliable D call. This CDR3 contains 14 residues. Germline assignment: CDR1 SNHLY and CDR2 FYNNEI. V gave up 7 bases and J gave up 3 bases, with 15 bases separating them. The CDR3 loop is CASIRRHGDTEAFF. CDR3 nucleotides: TGTGCCAGCATCAGACGACATGGGGACACTGAAGCTTTCTTT.

Here the CDR3 DNA reads TGCAGCGCCCTTCAGGGGGCAGGCTGGGAGCAGTACTTC. This gives the protein CSALQGAGWEQYF. The chain links TRBV29-1 to TRBJ2-7, with TRBD1 identical over 8 bases. This CDR3 has 13 residues. J was trimmed by 7 bases and V by 7 bases; bases with no gene match: 12. CDR1 and CDR2 from the germline V gene are SQVTM and ANQGSEA.

The chain uses TRBV30 and TRBJ1-1; 8 bases line up with TRBD1. The germline gives CDR1 GTSNPN, CDR2 SVGIG (reference sequence). The V and J ends lost 7 bases and 0 bases, in that order; junction bases with no gene match: 13. The CDR3 consists of 16 residues. CDR3 nucleotides: TGTGCCTTCCCAGACAGGGGTATTTTCGTGAACACTGAAGCTTTCTTT. Residues: CAFPDRGIFVNTEAFF.

This sequence joins TRBV19 and TRBJ2-7; the D gene is possibly TRBD2 (7 bases). Trimming took off 6 bases at V and 3 bases at J, with 18 bases between the two ends. The CDR3 consists of 15 residues. CDR1 and CDR2 (germline): LNHDA, SQIVND (reference sequence). CDR3 residues: CASSRGPAGLYEQYF. In DNA, the CDR3 is TGTGCCAGTAGCCGGGGGCCAGCGGGACTCTACGAGCAGTACTTC.

This clone was recorded once. The chain links TRBV5-8 to TRBJ2-2; 9 positions match TRBD1. Germline-derived CDR1 and CDR2 are SGHTS and YDEGEE. The length of the CDR3 is 17 residues. Trimming cost V 7 bases and J 2 bases; bases outside gene matches: 12. The CDR3 is CASSLYRGQGNTGELFF. The CDR3 nucleotides are TGTGCCAGCTCACTGTACCGGGGACAGGGAAACACCGGGGAGCTGTTTTTT.

The chain combines TRBV29-1 with TRBJ2-7; TRBD1 is a possible D gene (6 bases). V lost 5 bases, J lost 0 bases, and 11 bases lay in between. Germline CDR1 reads SQVTM; CDR2 reads ANQGSEA. The CDR3 runs to 13 residues. The CDR3 coding sequence is TGCAGCGTTCGCCGGGACAACTCCTACGAGCAGTACTTC. Its protein product is CSVRRDNSYEQYF.

The chain is built from TRBV27 and TRBJ2-3; 11 bases match TRBD2. Germline CDR1 MNHEY, CDR2 SMNVEV (reference sequence). There are 18 residues in the CDR3. The junction had 11 bases not matched to a gene; V was cut back by 6 bases and J by 0 bases. In DNA form, the CDR3 reads TGTGCCAGCAGCAAAAGAGGTAGCGGGAGGGGGAGCACAGATACGCAGTATTTT. Protein product: CASSKRGSGRGSTDTQYF.

This rearrangement joins TRBV9 to TRBJ2-3; 12 positions match TRBD2. The CDR3 covers 16 residues. Germline V gives CDR1 SGDLS, CDR2 YYNGEE. Losses at the gene ends were 3 bases for V and 2 bases for J; bases not matched to a gene: 4. CDR3 region: CASSAWTSGTTDTQYF. The CDR3 DNA sequence: TGTGCCAGCAGCGCTTGGACTAGCGGGACCACAGATACGCAGTATTTT.

The V and J genes are TRBV18 and TRBJ1-2; 12 bases map to TRBD1. Germline assignment: CDR1 KGHSH and CDR2 LQKENI. The CDR3 covers 15 residues. The trim removed 6 bases at V and 8 bases at J, leaving 10 bases unmatched. DNA of the CDR3: TGTGCCAGCTCGCCCCAAACCGGGACAGGGGGCGGCTACACCTTC. It encodes CASSPQTGTGGGYTF.

This chain links TRBV2 with TRBJ1-1, with a possible D match to TRBD1 (6 bases). The CDR3 contains 13 residues. Germline loops: CDR1 SNHLY, CDR2 FYNNEI. V gave up 10 bases and J gave up 5 bases, with 17 bases separating them. The CDR3 nucleotides are TGTGCCACCACAGGAGGGAGGGGGACTGAAGCTTTCTTT. This translates into CATTGGRGTEAFF.

A single count supports this clone. The identical CDR3 is also encoded by other nucleotide sequences in the sample. V gene TRBV18 combines with J gene TRBJ1-5, with 8 bases fitting TRBD1. The CDR3 is made up of 14 amino acids. After removal of 3 bases from V and 7 bases from J, the junction contained 5 bases not matched to a gene. Germline V gene data show CDR1 as KGHSH and CDR2 as LQKENI. As DNA, the CDR3 is TGTGCCAGCTCACCCGACAGGGGAGGGCAGCCCCAGCATTTT. Encoded protein: CASSPDRGGQPQHF.

The chain is built from TRBV7-9 and TRBJ2-3; TRBD1 matches at 7 bases. Unmatched junction bases numbered 8, after V lost 3 bases and J lost 2 bases. Germline CDR1 is SEHNR and CDR2 is FQNEAQ (reference sequence). The CDR3 spans 16 residues. The CDR3 spells CASSFTLDRFTDTQYF. The CDR3 DNA reads as TGTGCCAGCAGCTTTACCCTGGACAGGTTCACAGATACGCAGTATTTT.

This clone was counted a few times. The chain is built from TRBV7-9 and TRBJ2-7; D gene uncertain. The V and J ends lost 5 bases and 2 bases respectively, with 7 bases between them. This CDR3 contains 12 residues. Per the germline V gene, CDR1 is SEHNR and CDR2 is FQNEAQ (reference sequence). The CDR3: CASSPRPYEQYF. The CDR3 region has the DNA TGTGCCAGCAGCCCCCGGCCCTACGAGCAGTACTTC.

The chain joins TRBV6-6 to TRBJ2-7; D may be TRBD1 or TRBD2 (5 bases each). Trimming left V 2 bases short and J 2 bases short, with 10 bases between. Germline-derived CDR1 and CDR2 are MNHNY and SVGAGI (reference sequence). The CDR3 spans 14 residues. CDR3 residues: CASSYGTGAYEQYF. For the CDR3, the DNA is TGTGCCAGCAGTTACGGGACCGGGGCCTACGAGCAGTACTTC.

In this sample, this clone turned up once. The J gene is TRBJ1-2, the V gene TRBV7-9, with D perhaps TRBD1 (5 bases). V lost 4 bases and J 8 bases, leaving 14 bases between the germline ends. Germline V gene data show CDR1 as SEHNR and CDR2 as FQNEAQ (reference sequence). The CDR3 has 13 residues. This chain's CDR3 is CASSSRGGEGYTF. The DNA of the CDR3 is TGTGCCAGCAGCTCCCGGGGGGGGGAAGGCTACACCTTC.

CDR3 amino acids: CASSRTGISYEQYF. The CDR3 DNA is TGTGCCAGCAGCCGGACAGGCATCTCCTACGAGCAGTACTTC. The genes are TRBV7-9 and TRBJ2-7, with 7 nucleotides matching TRBD1. Germline loops: CDR1 SEHNR, CDR2 FQNEAQ (reference sequence). J gave up 0 bases and V 5 bases, and 4 bases lay outside the gene matches. The CDR3 is 14 residues long.